Below, 11 T cell receptor beta chains from the same sample are listed, as sequenced in a study of control samples from healthy donors and cancer patients. The repertoire was sequenced with immunoSEQ multiplex PCR; TCRdb's copy has only in-frame clones and lacks some. The table records some 120,000 clones, about 95% of them present only once. Sequencing input: blood. These receptors all stem from a man younger than 40 in good health.

The rearrangement uses TRBV5-1 and TRBJ1-1; D unresolved. CDR3 length: 16 residues. Trimming left V 1 base short and J 1 base short, with 14 bases between. Germline values: CDR1 SGHRS, CDR2 YFSETQ. This CDR3 reads CASSLPNSTENTEAFF. The CDR3 DNA reads TGCGCCAGCAGCTTGCCGAATTCGACGGAGAACACTGAAGCTTTCTTT.

The rearrangement uses TRBV13 and TRBJ2-1; a weak D match, TRBD2 (6 bases). This CDR3 spans 15 amino acids. CDR1 is PRHDT, CDR2 FYEKMQ, per germline (reference sequence). V was clipped by 9 bases and J by 6 bases, with 21 bases between them. In nucleotides, the CDR3 is TGTGCCAGTGACAGTCAGAGGCAGGGAGGCAATGAGCAGTTCTTC. Translated: CASDSQRQGGNEQFF. Supplemented by reference TRBV13 and TRBJ2-1, the full variable domain reads AAGVIQSPRHLIKEKRETATLKCYPIPRHDTVYWYQQGPGQDPQFLISFYEKMQSDKGSIPDRFSAQQFSDYHSELNMSSLELGDSALYFCASDSQRQGGNEQFFGPGTRLTVL.

As to this clone: The same CDR3 can be traced to other DNA sequences in this sample. The CDR3 loop reads CASSLGAYEQYF. The CDR3 DNA follows: TGTGCCAGCAGCTTAGGGGCCTACGAGCAGTACTTC. J is TRBJ2-7 and V is TRBV7-9; D ambiguous. The length of the CDR3 is 12 residues. Deletions cut 1 base from V and 2 bases from J, with 3 bases between. Germline CDR1 is SEHNR and CDR2 is FQNEAQ (reference sequence). Looking up the rest from reference TRBV7-9 and TRBJ2-7 gives the full variable domain: DTGVSQNPRHKITKRGQNVTFRCDPISEHNRLYWYRQTLGQGPEFLTYFQNEAQLEKSRLLSDRFSAERPKGSFSTLEIQRTEQGDSAMYLCASSLGAYEQYFGPGTRLTVT.

The chain recombines TRBV20-1 with TRBJ1-2; D unclear. CDR3 size: 12 residues. The germline V gene encodes CDR1 DFQATT and CDR2 SNEGSKA (reference sequence). V gave up 3 bases and J gave up 7 bases, with 12 bases separating them. The CDR3 bases are TGCAGTGCTAGTCCCTATCGGGGTGGCTACACCTTC. This gives the protein CSASPYRGGYTF.

J is TRBJ2-2 and V is TRBV2; D remains unclear. The germline V gene has CDR1 SNHLY and CDR2 FYNNEI. The CDR3 extends over 11 amino acids. V was shortened by 6 bases and J by 7 bases, with 6 bases between the two germline ends. Here the CDR3 reads CASRVVGELFF. CDR3 DNA: TGTGCCAGCAGGGTAGTCGGGGAGCTGTTTTTT.

The chain carries TRBV27 and TRBJ2-5, with 11 bases aligning to TRBD1. The junction had 5 bases not matched to a gene; V was cut back by 0 bases and J by 5 bases. The CDR3 spans 16 residues. Germline lookup yields CDR1 MNHEY and CDR2 SMNVEV (reference sequence). Here the CDR3 reads CASSLSGDRGTETQYF. CDR3 nucleotide sequence: TGTGCCAGCAGTTTATCGGGGGACAGGGGGACGGAGACCCAGTACTTC.

The gene calls are TRBV28 and TRBJ2-5; D ambiguous. Germline V CDR1 and CDR2: MDHEN, SYDVKM. The V gene lost 6 bases and the J gene lost 3 bases, with 11 bases spanning the gap. The CDR3 spans 13 residues. Here the CDR3 reads CASSWLRKETQYF. The CDR3 DNA sequence: TGTGCCAGCAGCTGGTTACGGAAAGAGACCCAGTACTTC.

The chain combines TRBV28 with TRBJ1-5; no clear D gene. Trimming took off 7 bases at V and 0 bases at J, with 7 bases between the two ends. The CDR3 is 13 amino acids. Germline loops: CDR1 MDHEN, CDR2 SYDVKM. CDR3 in DNA: TGTGCCAGCACTCTCTTTAGCAATCAGCCCCAGCATTTT. This encodes CASTLFSNQPQHF.

The CDR3 loop is CASSQDGAGTAQYF. Written as DNA, the CDR3 is TGCGCCAGCAGCCAAGACGGGGCGGGGACTGCACAGTACTTC. The rearrangement uses TRBV4-3 and TRBJ2-7; a possible D gene is TRBD2 (6 bases). The CDR3 sequence is 14 residues long. Trimming removed 0 bases at V and 10 bases at J, with 16 bases between. Germline CDR1 reads LGHNA; CDR2 reads YSLEER.

Only one count was recorded for this clone. This chain connects TRBV15 to TRBJ2-3; maybe TRBD2 (5 bases). V lost 6 bases, J lost 5 bases, and 9 bases lay in between. Germline lookup yields CDR1 LNHNV and CDR2 YYDKDF (reference sequence). The CDR3 has 12 amino acids. The CDR3 is CATRTEGDTQYF. The CDR3 DNA sequence: TGTGCCACCAGAACCGAGGGAGATACGCAGTATTTT.

V and J are TRBV19 and TRBJ2-7; D remains unclear. CDR1 is LNHDA and CDR2 is SQIVND in the germline V gene (reference sequence). The ends were cut back, 2 bases at V and 5 bases at J, with 13 bases in the middle. The CDR3 covers 14 residues. CDR3 DNA: TGTGCCAGTAGTATAAATGATTTAGGGAACGAGCAGTACTTC. Residues: CASSINDLGNEQYF.